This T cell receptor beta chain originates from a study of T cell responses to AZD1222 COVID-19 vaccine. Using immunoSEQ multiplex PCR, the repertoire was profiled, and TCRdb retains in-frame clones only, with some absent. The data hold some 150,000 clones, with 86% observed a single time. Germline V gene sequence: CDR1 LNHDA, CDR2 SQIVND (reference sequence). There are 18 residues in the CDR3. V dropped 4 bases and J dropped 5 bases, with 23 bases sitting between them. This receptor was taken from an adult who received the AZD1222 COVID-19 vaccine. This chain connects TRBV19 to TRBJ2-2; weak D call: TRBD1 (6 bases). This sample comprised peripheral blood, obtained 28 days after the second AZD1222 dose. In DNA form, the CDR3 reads TGTGCCAGTAGTAAGAGAGAACCGGGACACCCTTGGACCGGGGAGCTGTTTTTT. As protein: CASSKREPGHPWTGELFF. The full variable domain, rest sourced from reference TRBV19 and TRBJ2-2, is DGGITQSPKYLFRKEGQNVTLSCEQNLNHDAMYWYRQDPGQGLRLIYYSQIVNDFQKGDIAEGYSVSREKKESFPLTVTSAQKNPTAFYLCASSKREPGHPWTGELFFGEGSRLTVL.